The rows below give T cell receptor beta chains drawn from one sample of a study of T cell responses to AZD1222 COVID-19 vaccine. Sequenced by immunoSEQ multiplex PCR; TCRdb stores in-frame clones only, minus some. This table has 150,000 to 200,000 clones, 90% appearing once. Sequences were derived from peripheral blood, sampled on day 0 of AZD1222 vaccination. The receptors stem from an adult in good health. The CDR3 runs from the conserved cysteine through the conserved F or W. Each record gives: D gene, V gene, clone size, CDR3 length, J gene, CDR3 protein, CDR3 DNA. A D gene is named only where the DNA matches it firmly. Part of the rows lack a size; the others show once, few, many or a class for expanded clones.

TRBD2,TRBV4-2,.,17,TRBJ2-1,CASSQVRTSGSIYEQFF,TGTGCCAGCAGCCAAGTTCGAACTAGCGGGAGTATCTATGAGCAGTTCTTC
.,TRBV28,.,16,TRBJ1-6,CASSGGRSSYNSPLHF,TGTGCCAGCAGTGGGGGGCGAAGCTCCTATAATTCACCCCTCCACTTT
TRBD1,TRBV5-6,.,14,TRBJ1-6,CASSGTGNNSPLHF,TGTGCCAGCAGCGGGACAGGGAATAATTCACCCCTCCACTTT
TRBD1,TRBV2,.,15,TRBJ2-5,CASSATGANQETQYF,TGTGCCAGCAGTGCGACAGGGGCCAATCAAGAGACCCAGTACTTC
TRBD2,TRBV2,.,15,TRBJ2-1,CASSEISGGYNEQFF,TGTGCCAGCAGTGAAATCTCGGGGGGGTACAATGAGCAGTTCTTC
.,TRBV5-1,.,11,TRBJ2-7,CASSLVDEQYF,TGCGCCAGCAGCTTGGTGGACGAGCAGTACTTC
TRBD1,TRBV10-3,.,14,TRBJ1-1,CAISAGTGETEAFF,TGTGCCATCAGTGCCGGGACAGGAGAAACTGAAGCTTTCTTT
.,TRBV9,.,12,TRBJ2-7,CASSGQTYEQYF,TGTGCCAGCAGCGGACAGACCTACGAGCAGTACTTC
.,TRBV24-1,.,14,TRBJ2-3,CATGASVSTDTQYF,TGTGCCACAGGCGCGTCGGTAAGCACAGATACGCAGTATTTT
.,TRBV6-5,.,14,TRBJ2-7,CASSPDRIRYEQYF,TGTGCCAGCAGCCCCGACAGGATCCGCTACGAGCAGTACTTC
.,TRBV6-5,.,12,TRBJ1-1,CASSYSGGEAFF,TGTGCCAGCAGTTACTCGGGGGGTGAAGCTTTCTTT
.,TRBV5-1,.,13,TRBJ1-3,CASSSGVGNTIYF,TGCGCCAGCAGCTCAGGGGTAGGAAACACCATATATTTT
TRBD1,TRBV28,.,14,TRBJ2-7,CASRPPGQGHEQYF,TGTGCCAGCAGACCACCAGGACAGGGCCACGAGCAGTACTTC
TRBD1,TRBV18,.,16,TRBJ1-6,CASSRTGIVSRSPLHF,TGTGCCAGCTCACGGACAGGGATCGTGAGTCGTTCACCCCTCCACTTT
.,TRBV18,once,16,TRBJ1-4,CASSPRDLKVGEKLFF,TGTGCCAGCTCACCACGGGACTTAAAGGTTGGGGAAAAACTGTTTTTT